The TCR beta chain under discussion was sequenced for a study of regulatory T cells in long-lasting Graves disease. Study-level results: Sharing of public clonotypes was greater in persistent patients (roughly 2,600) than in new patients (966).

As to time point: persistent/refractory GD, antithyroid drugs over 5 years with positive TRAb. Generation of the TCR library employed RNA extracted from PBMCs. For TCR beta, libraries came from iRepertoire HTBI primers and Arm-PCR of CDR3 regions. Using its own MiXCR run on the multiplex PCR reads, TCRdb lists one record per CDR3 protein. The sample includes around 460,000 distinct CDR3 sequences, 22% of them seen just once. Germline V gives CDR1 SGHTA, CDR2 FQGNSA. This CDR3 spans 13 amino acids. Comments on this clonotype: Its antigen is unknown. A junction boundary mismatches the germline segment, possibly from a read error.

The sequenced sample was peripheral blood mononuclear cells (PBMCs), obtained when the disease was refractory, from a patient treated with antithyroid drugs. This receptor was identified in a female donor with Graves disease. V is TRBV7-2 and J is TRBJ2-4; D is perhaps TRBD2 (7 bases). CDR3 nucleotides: TGTGCCAGCAGCGGGGGGGCCAAAACCATTCAGTACTTC. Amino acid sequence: CASSGGAKTIQYF. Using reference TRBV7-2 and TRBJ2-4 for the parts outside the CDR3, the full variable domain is GAGVSQSPSNKVTEKGKDVELRCDPISGHTALYWYRQSLGQGLEFLIYFQGNSAPDKSGLPSDRFSAERTGGSVSTLTIQRTQQEDSAVYLCASSGGAKTIQYFGAGTRLSVL.